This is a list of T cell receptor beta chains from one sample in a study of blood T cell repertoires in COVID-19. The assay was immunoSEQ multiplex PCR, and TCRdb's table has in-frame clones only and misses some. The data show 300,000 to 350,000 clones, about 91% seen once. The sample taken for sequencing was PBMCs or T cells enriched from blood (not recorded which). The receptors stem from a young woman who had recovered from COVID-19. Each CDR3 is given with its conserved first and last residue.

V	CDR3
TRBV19	CASRLGGGYGYTF
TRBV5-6	CASSLGQGRGNQPQHF
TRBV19	CASSTLRGRTGELFF
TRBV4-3	CASSQIRGPLFGYTF
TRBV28	CASARDSTYYEQYF
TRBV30	CAGTGLAGGLLQPEYF
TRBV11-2	CASSLGTGGSYGYTF
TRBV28	CASLTGTGLRAGQYF
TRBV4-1	CASSQPTARTGNTIYF
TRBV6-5	CASKPGVSVDTQYF
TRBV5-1	CASSAATGNVGGYTF
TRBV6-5	CASSYPSGGGNEQFF
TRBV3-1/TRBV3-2	CASSRTGDEQYF
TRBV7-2	CASSLESGQGQGYTF
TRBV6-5	CASSYSSTSGFYPEYF
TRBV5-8	CASSLEPGITYEQYF